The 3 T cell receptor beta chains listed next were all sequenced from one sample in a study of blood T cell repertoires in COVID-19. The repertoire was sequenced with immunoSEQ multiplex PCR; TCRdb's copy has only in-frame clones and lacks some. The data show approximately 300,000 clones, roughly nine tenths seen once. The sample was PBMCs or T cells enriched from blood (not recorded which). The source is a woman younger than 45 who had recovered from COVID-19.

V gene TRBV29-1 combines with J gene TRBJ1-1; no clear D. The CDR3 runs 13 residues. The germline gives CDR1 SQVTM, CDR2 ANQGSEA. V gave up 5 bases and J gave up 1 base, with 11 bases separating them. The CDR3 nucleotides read TGCAGCGTTCGGGTTTCCCAGAACACTGAAGCTTTCTTT. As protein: CSVRVSQNTEAFF.

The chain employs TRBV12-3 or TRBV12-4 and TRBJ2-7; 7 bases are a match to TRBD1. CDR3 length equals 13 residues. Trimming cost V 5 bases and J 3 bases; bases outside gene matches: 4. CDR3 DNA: TGTGCCAGCAGTCGGGGACAGTACTACGAGCAGTACTTC. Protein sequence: CASSRGQYYEQYF.

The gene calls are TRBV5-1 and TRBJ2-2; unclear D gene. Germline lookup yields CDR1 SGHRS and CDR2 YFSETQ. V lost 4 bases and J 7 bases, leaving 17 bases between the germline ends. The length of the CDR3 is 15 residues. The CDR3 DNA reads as TGCGCCAGCAGCCCATCCCCATCTATAAGCGGGGAGCTGTTTTTT. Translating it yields CASSPSPSISGELFF.